One sample yielded the 17 T cell receptor beta chains listed below, sequenced in a study of control samples from healthy donors and cancer patients (dated by TCRdb to 2019 to 2021). The library was generated by the immunoSEQ multiplex PCR assay. TCRdb took over this immuneACCESS table, retaining in-frame rearrangements with V and J assigned. Such tables are incomplete; in checked studies, under half of the missing clones stem from an unresolved V gene, and the remainder is unexplained. The sample yields 250,000 to 300,000 clones; around 79% were counted once. The top ten hold less than 15% of the sample. The sequencing input was PBMCs. These receptors originate from a woman in her sixties or seventies with lung cancer.

This clone has just a few counts. V gene TRBV12-3 or TRBV12-4 combines with J gene TRBJ1-1; possible D gene TRBD1, 6 bases. V dropped 10 bases and J dropped 8 bases, with 17 bases sitting between them. The CDR3 runs to 12 residues. The chain's CDR3 is CATLSGVGEAFF. The CDR3 DNA reads TGTGCCACCCTATCAGGGGTAGGGGAAGCTTTCTTT.

With respect to this clone: Other nucleotide sequences from this sample produce the same CDR3. V gene TRBV28 combines with J gene TRBJ2-5; D call uncertain. V was cut by 3 bases and J by 5 bases, with 4 bases left in between. This CDR3 spans 11 amino acids. Germline V CDR1 and CDR2: MDHEN, SYDVKM. The CDR3 here is CASSLGETQYF. The CDR3 nucleotides read TGTGCCAGCAGTTTGGGGGAGACCCAGTACTTC.

In the case of this clone: This same CDR3 is encoded by further DNA sequences in the sample. The J gene is TRBJ2-1, the V gene TRBV6-5, with D possibly being TRBD1 (6 bases). In germline, CDR1 is MNHEY, CDR2 SVGAGI. The CDR3 length is 12 residues. The V end was cut by 8 bases, the J end by 4 bases, with 9 bases between. The CDR3 reads CASGDTYNEQFF. The CDR3 nucleotides are TGTGCCAGCGGGGACACGTACAATGAGCAGTTCTTC.

A note on this clone: This sample includes further DNA sequences coding for the same CDR3. The chain joins TRBV27 to TRBJ2-7; D is possibly TRBD1 or TRBD2 (5 bases each). This CDR3 spans 13 amino acids. Germline CDR1 is MNHEY and CDR2 is SMNVEV (reference sequence). Trimming left V 3 bases short and J 0 bases short, with 6 bases between. CDR3 nucleotide sequence: TGTGCCAGCAGTTTGAGGGGCTCCTACGAGCAGTACTTC. As protein: CASSLRGSYEQYF.

V usage is TRBV3-1 (or the pseudogene TRBV3-2) and J usage is TRBJ2-5; TRBD2 agrees at 9 bases. Germline CDR1 reads LGHDT; CDR2 reads YNNKEL (reference sequence). V lost 4 bases, J lost 5 bases, and 5 bases stayed unmatched. The CDR3 sequence is 14 residues long. For the CDR3, the DNA is TGTGCCAGCAGCCGGATAGCGGGGGTGGAGACCCAGTACTTC. Protein sequence: CASSRIAGVETQYF.

This clone has a single count. The chain joins TRBV5-1 to TRBJ1-3; possible D gene TRBD1, 6 bases. Germline V gene lookup returns CDR1 SGHRS and CDR2 YFSETQ. This CDR3 is built from 14 residues. V lost 4 bases and J lost 0, with 8 bases in between. In DNA form, the CDR3 reads TGCGCCAGCAGCCCGGACAGCTCTGGAAACACCATATATTTT. It specifies CASSPDSSGNTIYF. Using reference TRBV5-1 and TRBJ1-3 for the parts outside the CDR3, the full variable domain is KAGVTQTPRYLIKTRGQQVTLSCSPISGHRSVSWYQQTPGQGLQFLFEYFSETQRNKGNFPGRFSGRQFSNSRSEMNVSTLELGDSALYLCASSPDSSGNTIYFGEGSWLTVV.

The chain is built from TRBV7-8 and TRBJ1-5; 8 nucleotides align to TRBD1. This CDR3 has 14 residues. Germline V CDR1 and CDR2: SGHVS, FQNEAQ. V was pared by 5 bases and J by 5 bases, with 5 bases of the junction left unmatched. Written as DNA, the CDR3 is TGTGCCAGCAGCGACACAGGGGGTCATCAGCCCCAGCATTTT. Its protein product is CASSDTGGHQPQHF.

The chain couples TRBV5-1 to TRBJ2-1; 9 bases are shared with TRBD2. Germline V gene sequence: CDR1 SGHRS, CDR2 YFSETQ. The CDR3 extends over 14 amino acids. The junction had 6 bases not matched to a gene; V was cut back by 4 bases and J by 7 bases. This CDR3 reads CASSHGTSQNEQFF. CDR3 sequence (DNA): TGCGCCAGCAGCCACGGGACTAGCCAAAATGAGCAGTTCTTC.

The chain carries TRBV6-6 and TRBJ1-3; 12 bases are shared with TRBD1. This CDR3 spans 15 amino acids. Germline V gene lookup returns CDR1 MNHNY and CDR2 SVGAGI (reference sequence). J gave up 4 bases and V 10 bases, and 8 bases lay outside the gene matches. The CDR3 DNA is TGTGCCATCATGGCGGGACAGGGGGCGGGAAACACCATATATTTT. This encodes CAIMAGQGAGNTIYF.

This clone was found once. The V gene is TRBV28, the J gene TRBJ2-5, with D perhaps matching TRBD2 (6 bases). The CDR3 spans 15 residues. The germline V gene has CDR1 MDHEN and CDR2 SYDVKM. Between the trimmed V and J ends, which lost 3 bases and 1 base, there was a span of 12 bases. This chain's CDR3 is CASSFRPGLQETQYF. CDR3 in DNA: TGTGCCAGCAGTTTTCGACCGGGACTCCAAGAGACCCAGTACTTC.

This chain joins TRBV28 and TRBJ1-4, with D uncertain. The CDR3 extends over 14 amino acids. Per the germline V gene, CDR1 is MDHEN and CDR2 is SYDVKM. V lost 3 bases and J lost 8, with 13 bases in between. The CDR3, as DNA: TGTGCCAGCAGTTTGATTGGGGTACGGGAAAAACTGTTTTTT. Residues: CASSLIGVREKLFF.

This chain joins TRBV5-1 and TRBJ2-7, with TRBD2 matching 8 bases. CDR3 size: 15 residues. V was clipped by 2 bases and J by 4 bases; unmatched bases: 8. The V gene's germline CDR1 is SGHRS and CDR2 YFSETQ. The CDR3 is CASSLSTSEVYEQYF. Here the CDR3 DNA reads TGCGCCAGCAGCTTATCGACTAGCGAGGTTTACGAGCAGTACTTC.

The CDR3 nucleotides are TGTGCCAGCAGTTACCCCGGATACAATGAGCAGTTCTTC. Translating it yields CASSYPGYNEQFF. The chain carries TRBV6-5 and TRBJ2-1; D ambiguous. This CDR3 spans 13 amino acids. V lost 2 bases and J 4 bases, leaving 6 bases between the germline ends. The germline CDR1 and CDR2 sequences are MNHEY and SVGAGI.

The rearrangement links TRBV11-2 to TRBJ2-2, with a possible D match to TRBD2 (5 bases). The CDR3 sequence is 13 residues long. V was trimmed by 7 bases and J by 7 bases, leaving 13 bases between them. Per germline, CDR1 SGHAT and CDR2 FQNNGV. The CDR3 DNA sequence: TGTGCCAGCACCCCAACGGGGTTCGGGGAGCTGTTTTTT. It specifies CASTPTGFGELFF.

This chain uses TRBV11-2 with TRBJ1-3, with D possibly matching TRBD1 (6 bases). From germline, CDR1 is SGHAT and CDR2 FQNNGV. The CDR3 covers 15 residues. Trimming stripped 5 bases from V and 2 bases from J, with 13 bases between. The CDR3 loop is CASSPGTWTGNTIYF. The CDR3 DNA reads as TGTGCCAGCAGCCCCGGGACATGGACTGGAAACACCATATATTTT. The full variable domain, with the rest looked up from reference TRBV11-2 and TRBJ1-3, is EAGVAQSPRYKIIEKRQSVAFWCNPISGHATLYWYQQILGQGPKLLIQFQNNGVVDDSQLPKDRFSAERLKGVDSTLKIQPAKLEDSAVYLCASSPGTWTGNTIYFGEGSWLTVV.

The chain uses TRBV5-1 and TRBJ2-7, with 7 bases identical to TRBD2. V was pared by 4 bases and J by 3 bases, with 4 bases of the junction left unmatched. This CDR3 comprises 13 residues. CDR1 SGHRS and CDR2 YFSETQ come from the germline V gene. The CDR3 coding sequence is TGCGCCAGCAGCGAGCCGGGGGGCTACGAGCAGTACTTC. Its protein product is CASSEPGGYEQYF.

The rearrangement joins TRBV2 to TRBJ2-1, with D maybe TRBD2 (6 bases). This CDR3 spans 13 amino acids. The ends were cut back, 5 bases at V and 15 bases at J, with 20 bases in the middle. The germline CDR1 and CDR2 sequences are SNHLY and FYNNEI. The CDR3: CASSTPRAQGLFF. CDR3 sequence (DNA): TGTGCCAGCAGTACCCCCCGGGCTCAGGGACTGTTCTTC.